Listed below are T cell receptor beta chains from one sample, sequenced in a study of T cell responses to AZD1222 COVID-19 vaccine. Some clones are missing from TCRdb's copy, which holds only in-frame ones; the method was immunoSEQ multiplex PCR. The data contain 100,000 to 150,000 clones, approximately 85% of them seen just once; the ten biggest clones take up 1.5% to 2%. Material: peripheral blood, obtained on day 0 of AZD1222 vaccination. These receptors all stem from an adult in good health. Both conserved end residues are part of each CDR3. The D gene is left open where the match is weak. Not every row has a clone size; where given, it reads once, few, many or a size class.

V gene: TRBV19; clone size: .; D gene: TRBD2; J gene: TRBJ2-2; CDR3 DNA: TGTGCCAGTAGTAGGGCTAGCGGGTCTAACACCGGGGAGCTGTTTTTT; CDR3 protein: CASSRASGSNTGELFF
V gene: TRBV7-2; clone size: .; D gene: TRBD1; J gene: TRBJ1-4; CDR3 DNA: TGTGCCAGCAGCTTAGCCGGGGCCGACAGGGTCTTCGGGGAAAAACTGTTTTTT; CDR3 protein: CASSLAGADRVFGEKLFF
V gene: TRBV6-5; clone size: .; D gene: TRBD1; J gene: TRBJ1-2; CDR3 DNA: TGTGCCAGCAGTAGGGGGACAGACCCACGGGGCTACACCTTC; CDR3 protein: CASSRGTDPRGYTF
V gene: TRBV20-1; clone size: few; D gene: .; J gene: TRBJ1-5; CDR3 DNA: TGCAGTGCTAGTTTGGGGAATCAGCCCCAGCATTTT; CDR3 protein: CSASLGNQPQHF
V gene: TRBV11-2; clone size: .; D gene: .; J gene: TRBJ2-7; CDR3 DNA: TGTGCCAGCAGCTTAGGGGTCCGGGGCGAGCAGTACTTC; CDR3 protein: CASSLGVRGEQYF
V gene: TRBV6-8; clone size: .; D gene: TRBD2; J gene: TRBJ2-3; CDR3 DNA: TGTGCCAGCAGTCTCTCCAGGACTAGCGGGGACACAGATACGCAGTATTTT; CDR3 protein: CASSLSRTSGDTDTQYF
V gene: TRBV19; clone size: .; D gene: TRBD2; J gene: TRBJ2-5; CDR3 DNA: TGTGCCAGTAGTAACCCCCCGCTGGCGGGAGCGCTGGAGACCCAGTACTTC; CDR3 protein: CASSNPPLAGALETQYF
V gene: TRBV6-6; clone size: few; D gene: TRBD2; J gene: TRBJ2-3; CDR3 DNA: TGTGCCAGCAGTCGACTAAGCGGGAGGGCGGGGGATACGCAGTATTTT; CDR3 protein: CASSRLSGRAGDTQYF
V gene: TRBV19; clone size: .; D gene: TRBD1; J gene: TRBJ2-7; CDR3 DNA: TGTGCCAGTGATAACGGCAGGGGGTTCTTCGAGCAGTACTTC; CDR3 protein: CASDNGRGFFEQYF
V gene: TRBV18; clone size: .; D gene: TRBD1; J gene: TRBJ1-2; CDR3 DNA: TGTGCCAGCTCACCTTTCCAGGGGGACTATGGCTACACCTTC; CDR3 protein: CASSPFQGDYGYTF
V gene: TRBV7-2; clone size: once; D gene: .; J gene: TRBJ2-7; CDR3 DNA: TGTGCCAGCAGCTCAGGACAGGGAGGAGGAAGCGGGAGGAACGAGCAGTACTTC; CDR3 protein: CASSSGQGGGSGRNEQYF
V gene: TRBV21-1; clone size: .; D gene: .; J gene: TRBJ2-1; CDR3 DNA: TGTGCCAGCCGAAGACAGGGAAACAATGAGCAGTTCTTC; CDR3 protein: CASRRQGNNEQFF
V gene: TRBV7-2; clone size: .; D gene: .; J gene: TRBJ2-7; CDR3 DNA: TGTGCCAGCAGCCCTCTCGACGGATCCTACGAGCAGTACTTC; CDR3 protein: CASSPLDGSYEQYF
V gene: TRBV4-2; clone size: .; D gene: .; J gene: TRBJ1-1; CDR3 DNA: TGTGCCAGCAGCCAAGATTTGGGCAGGTTGAACACTGAAGCTTTCTTT; CDR3 protein: CASSQDLGRLNTEAFF
V gene: TRBV9; clone size: .; D gene: .; J gene: TRBJ1-2; CDR3 DNA: TGTGCCAGCAGCGTAGATGCAGACCCTAACTATGGCTACACCTTC; CDR3 protein: CASSVDADPNYGYTF
V gene: TRBV6-2/TRBV6-3; clone size: .; D gene: .; J gene: TRBJ1-5; CDR3 DNA: TGTGCCAGCAGTTTGGGGTGGGGTCTTGATCAGCCCCAGCATTTT; CDR3 protein: CASSLGWGLDQPQHF
V gene: TRBV18; clone size: few; D gene: .; J gene: TRBJ1-1; CDR3 DNA: TGTGCCAGCTCACCCCCATTAACAGTGAACACTGAAGCTTTCTTT; CDR3 protein: CASSPPLTVNTEAFF
V gene: TRBV25-1; clone size: .; D gene: TRBD1; J gene: TRBJ2-1; CDR3 DNA: TGTGCCAGCAGTGACGGGGACAGGGCTTACAATGAGCAGTTCTTC; CDR3 protein: CASSDGDRAYNEQFF
V gene: TRBV5-1; clone size: .; D gene: .; J gene: TRBJ1-6; CDR3 DNA: TGCGCCAGCAGCTTGGTCGCGGATTCACCCCTCCACTTT; CDR3 protein: CASSLVADSPLHF
V gene: TRBV7-9; clone size: once; D gene: .; J gene: TRBJ2-3; CDR3 DNA: TGTGCCAGCAGCCCCCAGGGAAGCACAGATACGCAGTATTTT; CDR3 protein: CASSPQGSTDTQYF
V gene: TRBV19; clone size: .; D gene: .; J gene: TRBJ2-7; CDR3 DNA: TGTGCCAGTAGTATAGTCGGGGGATCCTACGAGCAGTACTTC; CDR3 protein: CASSIVGGSYEQYF
V gene: TRBV11-2; clone size: once; D gene: .; J gene: TRBJ2-3; CDR3 DNA: TGTGCCAGCAGCTTAGTATTTGGGAATGCGGCTAGCACAGATACGCAGTATTTT; CDR3 protein: CASSLVFGNAASTDTQYF
V gene: TRBV18; clone size: once; D gene: .; J gene: TRBJ1-4; CDR3 DNA: TGTGCCAGCTCGTCTACAAAGGGACTTGGTGAAAAACTGTTTTTT; CDR3 protein: CASSSTKGLGEKLFF
V gene: TRBV5-1; clone size: .; D gene: TRBD2; J gene: TRBJ2-1; CDR3 DNA: TGCGCCAGCAGCTTCCTCACTAGCGGGAGAAAAAATGAGCAGTTCTTC; CDR3 protein: CASSFLTSGRKNEQFF
V gene: TRBV29-1; clone size: .; D gene: .; J gene: TRBJ1-2; CDR3 DNA: TGCAGCGTTGTAAAGACGCCATCCTATGGCTACACCTTC; CDR3 protein: CSVVKTPSYGYTF
V gene: TRBV6-1; clone size: .; D gene: .; J gene: TRBJ2-7; CDR3 DNA: TGTGCCAGCAGTGAGGGCAGTCGCTTCTCCTACGAGCAGTACTTC; CDR3 protein: CASSEGSRFSYEQYF
V gene: TRBV11-2; clone size: .; D gene: .; J gene: TRBJ2-3; CDR3 DNA: TGTGCCAGCATTCTAGGGGGAATTAGCACAGATACGCAGTATTTT; CDR3 protein: CASILGGISTDTQYF
V gene: TRBV6-5; clone size: once; D gene: TRBD1; J gene: TRBJ1-2; CDR3 DNA: TGTGCCAGCTCTAACAGGGGCTATGGCTACACCTTC; CDR3 protein: CASSNRGYGYTF
V gene: TRBV7-9; clone size: .; D gene: .; J gene: TRBJ2-3; CDR3 DNA: TGTGCCAGCAGCCCCCCGGGGTTAGCAGATACGCAGTATTTT; CDR3 protein: CASSPPGLADTQYF
V gene: TRBV9; clone size: .; D gene: .; J gene: TRBJ2-7; CDR3 DNA: TGTGCCAGCAGCTCCAGGACGGCCAAACCCTACGAGCAGTACTTC; CDR3 protein: CASSSRTAKPYEQYF
V gene: TRBV11-2; clone size: .; D gene: .; J gene: TRBJ1-6; CDR3 DNA: TGTGCCAGCAGCTTAGGGGTATTGGATTCACCCCTCCACTTT; CDR3 protein: CASSLGVLDSPLHF
V gene: TRBV24-1; clone size: .; D gene: .; J gene: TRBJ1-2; CDR3 DNA: TGTGCCACCAGTGATCCCGGGGGGACTAGCGGCTACACCTTC; CDR3 protein: CATSDPGGTSGYTF
V gene: TRBV6-5; clone size: .; D gene: .; J gene: TRBJ1-6; CDR3 DNA: TGTGCCAGCGGGCGTCGGAGCTCCTATAATTCACCCCTCCACTTT; CDR3 protein: CASGRRSSYNSPLHF
V gene: TRBV18; clone size: .; D gene: .; J gene: TRBJ2-1; CDR3 DNA: TGTGCCAGCTCACCAGGGCTTGACAATGAGCAGTTCTTC; CDR3 protein: CASSPGLDNEQFF
V gene: TRBV5-5; clone size: .; D gene: TRBD1; J gene: TRBJ1-4; CDR3 DNA: TGTGCCAGCAGCAACGGACAGGCTAATGAAAAACTGTTTTTT; CDR3 protein: CASSNGQANEKLFF
V gene: TRBV7-9; clone size: once; D gene: .; J gene: TRBJ2-3; CDR3 DNA: TGTGCCAGCAGCTTTCGCCCACGACGGGAGACTAGCACAGATACGCAGTATTTT; CDR3 protein: CASSFRPRRETSTDTQYF
V gene: TRBV6-2/TRBV6-3; clone size: .; D gene: .; J gene: TRBJ1-3; CDR3 DNA: TGTGCCAGCAGTTGGACACTCTCTGGAAACACCATATATTTT; CDR3 protein: CASSWTLSGNTIYF
V gene: TRBV20-1; clone size: .; D gene: .; J gene: TRBJ2-5; CDR3 DNA: TGCAGTGCTAGAGCGCGGGGGACCCAGTACTTC; CDR3 protein: CSARARGTQYF
V gene: TRBV5-1; clone size: .; D gene: TRBD2; J gene: TRBJ2-7; CDR3 DNA: TGCGCCAGCAGCTTACCGAATAGCGGGAGGTTTAACTACGAGCAGTACTTC; CDR3 protein: CASSLPNSGRFNYEQYF
V gene: TRBV6-1; clone size: .; D gene: TRBD1; J gene: TRBJ1-5; CDR3 DNA: TGTGCCAGCAGTGAATCGGGACAGTATAGCAATCAGCCCCAGCATTTT; CDR3 protein: CASSESGQYSNQPQHF
V gene: TRBV2; clone size: .; D gene: TRBD1; J gene: TRBJ1-2; CDR3 DNA: TGTGCCAGCAACGTCAGGGGGCGCGGGGATGGCTACACCTTC; CDR3 protein: CASNVRGRGDGYTF
V gene: TRBV5-1; clone size: few; D gene: .; J gene: TRBJ2-7; CDR3 DNA: TGCGCCAGCAGCTTACCAGGTTACGAGCAGTACTTC; CDR3 protein: CASSLPGYEQYF
V gene: TRBV10-1; clone size: .; D gene: .; J gene: TRBJ1-5; CDR3 DNA: TGCGCCAGCAGTGAGTCGACTCGCAGGGGCCCATATAGCAATCAGCCCCAGCATTTT; CDR3 protein: CASSESTRRGPYSNQPQHF
V gene: TRBV9; clone size: .; D gene: .; J gene: TRBJ1-2; CDR3 DNA: TGTGCCAGCAGCGTAGGTCAGGGAATGGGCTACACCTTC; CDR3 protein: CASSVGQGMGYTF
V gene: TRBV7-9; clone size: .; D gene: .; J gene: TRBJ2-3; CDR3 DNA: TGTGCCAGCGCAAGGCCAACTCGGAGCACAGATACGCAGTATTTT; CDR3 protein: CASARPTRSTDTQYF
V gene: TRBV9; clone size: .; D gene: TRBD1; J gene: TRBJ2-7; CDR3 DNA: TGTGCCAGCAGCATCGAAAGGGACAGCTCCTACGAGCAGTACTTC; CDR3 protein: CASSIERDSSYEQYF